Here is one T cell receptor beta chain with its context. Its antigen has not been determined. Base qualities are not provided; no much larger clone lies one nucleotide away. There are 14 amino acids in the CDR3, from cysteine to phenylalanine inclusive. Left in the record is the CDR3 DNA by itself, 42 bases read in frame from the first base. The germline V gene sets CDR1 to MNHEY and CDR2 to SVGAGI. Cut back by 5 bases and 2 bases, the V and J ends lie 12 bases apart. The cohort consisted of some 670 healthy bone marrow donors. At the time of sampling, all cohort members were nominally healthy, though unrecorded immune exposures were likely present. The donor was CMV seropositive and was included in the group of approximately 300 seropositive cohort members. A peripheral blood sample was collected from each donor, and TCR beta sequencing was performed on peripheral blood mononuclear cells. The Qiagen DNeasy Blood Extraction Kit was used to extract genomic DNA from the blood cell samples.

These data belong to a study of cytomegalovirus exposure and HLA in healthy donors (dated by TCRdb to between 2016 and 2019). For the study in its entirety: An earlier analysis of roughly 500 of the donors reported approximately 260 Gb of sequence data and 90 million to 120 million unique TCR beta sequences obtained from around 190 million T cells. The number of typed donors differed by locus: about 629-630 for A, B, C, DRB1 and DQB1; approximately 520 for DQA1; 606 for DPA1; and some 450 for DPB1. In a later genetic analysis, genome-wide SNP genotypes for about three fifths of the 666 donors were used, and that subset was treated as a discovery cohort. Donor age, sex, ethnicity and CMV serostatus were compiled together with the repertoire data. The genetic ancestry cluster associated with self-reported Caucasian donors included roughly 84% of the roughly 380 genotyped donors. The study aimed to test whether signatures of past pathogen exposure could be identified by cataloging public T cell receptors. On average, around 240,000 unique TCR beta nucleotide sequences were sequenced per donor among fewer than 500 genotyped donors of the cohort, with around 19% of those sequences being non-productive. HLA typing covered class I and class II loci at four-digit resolution. A handful of DR-DQ haplotypes were handled as single units for association and clustering because linkage in the cohort was strong. An early release covering roughly 600 HLA-typed donors comprised approximately 290 gigabases of sequencing data and tens of millions of unique TCR sequences. The study used immunosequencing to profile the T cell repertoires of several hundred subjects and linked those repertoires to cytomegalovirus serostatus. To predict cytomegalovirus infection status, the study combined high-throughput TCR immunosequencing, statistical association of individual TCRs with disease status, and machine learning. Rather than drawing on any new phenotypic data, the later analysis identified candidate immune exposures from TCR beta sequences and the way those sequences occurred across donors. An earlier analysis of fewer than 700 of the donors applied high-throughput TCR beta sequencing to assess whether each TCR beta V gene segment acted as functional or pseudogenic. A later analysis re-analyzed previously published TCR beta repertoires from roughly 690 donors and added high-resolution HLA genotyping to study TCR occurrence patterns. Besides the first cohort of roughly 700 subjects, a separate validation cohort made up of 95 to 150 different subjects was used. All discovery cohort repertoires had been generated on a single sequencing platform.

Paper-wide results and their limitations: A later genetic analysis associated a missense DCLRE1C variant with V-gene and J-gene trimming of TCR beta chains, and an independent cohort replicated the association. In a later genetic analysis, fewer N-insertions in productive TCRs were reported among donors in an Asian-associated ancestry cluster than the roughly 700-donor mean. Compared with equally common non-associated chains, HLA-associated TCR beta chains in a later analysis were more clonally expanded and had lower generation probabilities. A further reported finding was that TCR beta sequences accurately predicted the HLA-A and HLA-B alleles for most subjects in the first cohort. In a later analysis, the rate of TCR association differed among HLA loci, with DRB1 alleles having the most associated TCRs and HLA-C alleles having the fewest. Sequencing depth was assumed to be roughly uniform across donors in the presence/absence analyses, though that assumption may not hold. It was suggested by the authors that the approach could potentially be generalized to other disease states and immunological phenotypes. When HLA alleles, especially DR and DQ, strongly co-occurred, TCR associations were difficult to assign to individual alleles. Cytomegalovirus status was reported to be diagnosed by the classifier with high specificity and sensitivity in both the original and validation cohorts. Because counts were too low, seventeen rarely observed V segments, including chromosome 9 orphons, were excluded from the earlier analysis of fewer than 650 of the donors. The study gave a list of around 170 TCR beta chains associated with cytomegalovirus. Some IMGT-functional V segments, including TRBV6-2 and TRBV6-3, could not be told apart with the 87-base-pair reads, so those segments were excluded. Several of the top co-occurrence clusters appeared to be linked to parvovirus B19, influenza, CMV and Epstein-Barr virus, according to a later analysis. The only immune exposure information available for the cohort was CMV serostatus. Most TCR sequences were seen in very few donors, while some public TCRs were found in many individuals. In vitro tests confirmed that three of the cytomegalovirus-associated TCR beta chains recognize cytomegalovirus antigens. The cohort was sequenced for TCR beta chains only, and without alpha or paired-chain data the features that could be detected were limited. A group of highly shared sequence variants was considered likely to be a technical artifact of the sequencing pipeline. Because some donors lacked HLA typing at each locus, the association tests relied only on the typed subset. Correlated functional status among segregating V segments might be attributable to linkage disequilibrium, but an unknown experimental factor could not be ruled out. Specific HLA alleles were associated with 15,000 to 20,000 TCR beta sequences at a false discovery rate of 0.05 in a later analysis. According to a later analysis, most CMV-associated TCR beta chains appeared to be HLA-restricted, and the HLA associations seemed to be driven largely by CMV exposure. An earlier analysis of approximately 570 of the donors showed that most TCR beta V segments appeared in productive rearrangements either about 87% or about 30% of the time, which broadly matched IMGT annotations.

The library was prepared using the immunoSEQ multiplex PCR assay. For the multiplex PCR, a mixture combining 60 forward primers for TCR Vbeta segments and 13 reverse primers for TCR Jbeta segments was used. Amplification of the CDR3 region of rearranged TCR beta genes was performed with a multiplex PCR assay on genomic DNA. The Illumina HiSeq System was used to sequence the amplified TCR beta libraries as 87-base-pair reads. In the paper's pipeline: A later analysis tallied 80 million to 95 million unique TCR beta chains across the 666 repertoires, and about 12 million of those chains were shared by two or more donors. Raw reads were error-corrected and collapsed into unique sequences with a nearest-neighbor algorithm that merged closely related sequences to remove PCR and sequencing errors. To assign V, D and J gene segments, CDR3 sequences were aligned to IMGT reference sequences. For a sequence to be retained, a match of at least six nucleotides to both a V gene segment and a J gene segment was required. Rearrangements were classified as productive when the CDR3 lacked stop codons and remained in frame with V and J, and all other rearrangements were classified as non-productive. Following IMGT convention, CDR3 was defined as the stretch from the second conserved V-encoded cysteine up to the conserved J-encoded phenylalanine. In an earlier analysis of approximately 500 of the donors, sequences lacking an unambiguous match to a single V gene segment were excluded. In an earlier analysis of approximately 590 of the donors, V segments were called functional above 56.7% productive rearrangements and were called segregating when the between-donor standard deviation exceeded 5%. To diagnose cytomegalovirus status from the catalog of TCR beta chain sequences, a statistical classification framework was built. In a later analysis, V and J genes were assigned by comparing TCR nucleotide sequences against IMGT/GENE-DB human TR gene sequences. A later analysis assigned CDR3 sequences and most-parsimonious VDJ recombination scenarios with the TCRdist pipeline. In a later analysis, each TCR beta chain was defined by its CDR3 amino acid sequence together with its V-gene family, and reads without a unique V-gene family were excluded. A later analysis removed 592 highly shared, low-generation-probability nucleotide sequences to deal with suspected cross-contamination and a sequencing artifact. In a later analysis, a clonal expansion index for each public chain was calculated from normalized within-repertoire ranks of inferred template counts. In a later analysis, generation probabilities were computed with a VDJ recombination model fitted to out-of-frame rearrangements, and the resulting probabilities were checked against IGoR. A later analysis scored TCR-TCR, TCR-HLA and TCR-CMV co-occurrence with hypergeometric tests, applying a repertoire-size bias correction to TCR pairs. A later analysis estimated false discovery rates by permuting HLA or CMV assignments 20 times. In a later analysis, co-occurring TCRs were grouped using DBSCAN, with TCRdist sequence similarity added in when clustering inside HLA-allele-positive subsets. Co-occurrence clustering excluded repertoires with fewer than 30,000 or more than 120,000 public chains, plus five with anomalous nucleotide sharing. This immuneACCESS table, as held by TCRdb, lists in-frame sequences with V and J called but not all clones. Of the missing ones, under half trace to an unresolved V gene in checked studies; the others have no known cause. The DNA gave D and trimming, while V, J and clone size come from that table. The sample table records about 190,000 clones; almost 75% of these occur just once. The leading ten clones occupy approximately 3% of the sample.

This TCR derives from a woman in her twenties or thirties in good health and CMV-seropositive. Recombination linked TRBV6-5 to TRBJ1-2; the D gene is perhaps TRBD1, on 6 matching bases. Sequencing was performed on PBMCs. The CDR3 region reads CASSGYRENYGYTF. The nucleotides read TGTGCCAGCAGTGGGTACAGGGAGAACTATGGCTACACCTTC.